This entry describes one T cell receptor (beta chain). The table came from immunoSEQ multiplex PCR; TCRdb's copy has only in-frame clones and leaves some out. The table records about 260,000 clones, 70% to 90% of them present only once. The treatment was: about 20 received Ad26.COV2.S at low or high dose, single or two shots; roughly 5 received placebo; per-sample allocation not given. All samples were drawn on day 63, counting from the first vaccine or placebo injection. This sample was taken from a study of Ad26.COV2.S vaccination and SARS-CoV-2 variants. Per germline, CDR1 SGHVS and CDR2 FQNEAQ. This CDR3 has 18 amino acids. Trimming removed 4 bases from V and 3 bases from J; junction bases left unmatched: 8.

The sequence came from a person aged 18-65 years who received the Ad26.COV2.S COVID-19 vaccine or a placebo. The chain couples TRBV7-8 to TRBJ2-5; TRBD2 agrees at 16 bases. Sequencing was performed on peripheral blood, taken in a trial of Ad26.COV2.S vaccine versus placebo. The CDR3 spells CASSSPGLAGGAEETQYF. In DNA, the CDR3 is TGTGCCAGCAGCTCCCCGGGACTAGCGGGGGGGGCGGAAGAGACCCAGTACTTC. Based on the CDR3 plus reference TRBV7-8 and TRBJ2-5, the full variable domain is GAGVSQSPRYKVAKRGQDVALRCDPISGHVSLFWYQQALGQGPEFLTYFQNEAQLDKSGLPSDRFFAERPEGSVSTLKIQRTQQEDSAVYLCASSSPGLAGGAEETQYFGPGTRLLVL.